This is a list of T cell receptor beta chains from one sample in a study of cytomegalovirus exposure and HLA in healthy donors. Generated by immunoSEQ multiplex PCR, the TCRdb table keeps only in-frame clones and is missing some. The sample yields about 330,000 clones, about nine tenths seen once. Sequencing was done on a sample of PBMCs. Receptor source: a woman aged 18-35 years in good health and CMV-seronegative. CDR3s include the opening cysteine and the closing phenylalanine or tryptophan. A D gene is named only where the DNA matches it firmly. Some rows mark clone size as missing; the rest say once, few, many or name a class of expanded clone.

D gene,V gene,clone size,J gene,CDR3 DNA,CDR3 protein
TRBD2,TRBV5-4,NA,TRBJ2-2,TGTGCCAGCAGTCTTGAGGGAGCGGGAGATTTGGGGGAGCTGTTTTTT,CASSLEGAGDLGELFF
NA,TRBV5-1,many,TRBJ2-5,TGCGCCAGCAGTAACGGGGACATCGAGGAAGAGACCCAGTACTTC,CASSNGDIEEETQYF
TRBD1,TRBV5-1,few,TRBJ1-1,TGCGCCAGCAGTCCTCGACAGGGGAACACTGAAGCTTTCTTT,CASSPRQGNTEAFF
TRBD2,TRBV6-6,NA,TRBJ2-4,TGTGCCAGCAGTTACAAGGGGACTATAGACATTCAGTACTTC,CASSYKGTIDIQYF
TRBD2,TRBV7-9,NA,TRBJ2-7,TGTGCCGGATCTAGCGGGCTAAGCTACTACGAGCAGTACTTC,CAGSSGLSYYEQYF
TRBD1,TRBV19,NA,TRBJ2-7,TGTGCCAGTAGTATCGGACAGGGTCGTGAGCAGTACTTC,CASSIGQGREQYF
NA,TRBV5-4,NA,TRBJ1-1,TGTGCCAGCAGCCGCGGGGACCTCCGGGGGTCCACTGAAGCTTTCTTT,CASSRGDLRGSTEAFF
TRBD1,TRBV28,NA,TRBJ2-7,TGTGCCAGCAGCCTACTGACAGGGACGAACTACGAGCAGTACTTC,CASSLLTGTNYEQYF
NA,TRBV19,NA,TRBJ2-5,TGTGCCAGTAGTGACCTAGGGGGGGGCAAAGAGACCCAGTACTTC,CASSDLGGGKETQYF
TRBD1,TRBV9,NA,TRBJ2-7,TGTGCCAGCAGTAGGGACAGATCCGAGCAGTACTTC,CASSRDRSEQYF
NA,TRBV7-2,NA,TRBJ1-4,TGTGCCAGCAGCTCCCCCCCTGCAACTAATGAAAAACTGTTTTTT,CASSSPPATNEKLFF
NA,TRBV5-1,NA,TRBJ2-1,TGCGCCAGCAGCCCCAGTAGGGGCAATGAGCAGTTCTTC,CASSPSRGNEQFF
TRBD2,TRBV2,NA,TRBJ2-1,TGTGCCAGCAGAAGCGGGACGTCATACAATGAGCAGTTCTTC,CASRSGTSYNEQFF
TRBD1,TRBV7-2,NA,TRBJ1-1,TGTGCCAGCAGCCCGGGACAGGCGGCTTCGAACACTGAAGCTTTCTTT,CASSPGQAASNTEAFF
TRBD1,TRBV18,NA,TRBJ2-7,TGTGCCAGCTCACCACCGGGACAGGGGAATTACGAGCAGTACTTC,CASSPPGQGNYEQYF
NA,TRBV2,once,TRBJ2-7,TGTGCCAGCAGCGAACCGCGGAACATGCGCCTCGAGCAGTACTTC,CASSEPRNMRLEQYF
TRBD2,TRBV7-9,NA,TRBJ2-2,TGTGCTAACACACAGCGGGAGTCCACCGGGGAGCTGTTTTTT,CANTQRESTGELFF
TRBD1,TRBV7-9,NA,TRBJ1-5,TGTGCCAGCAGCCGTGGGACAGTGGGCAATCAGCCCCAGCATTTT,CASSRGTVGNQPQHF
NA,TRBV7-2,NA,TRBJ2-7,TGTGCCAGCAGCTTACAGGGACTTTCCTACGAGCAGTACTTC,CASSLQGLSYEQYF
NA,TRBV9,NA,TRBJ1-5,TGTGCCAGCAACTACCGACAGACTAGCAATCAGCCCCAGCATTTT,CASNYRQTSNQPQHF
NA,TRBV5-6,NA,TRBJ2-1,TGTGCCAGCAGCATGGAGCTCATTAATGAGCAGTTCTTC,CASSMELINEQFF
NA,TRBV9,NA,TRBJ2-7,TGTGCCAGCAGCCTAAGGGGTACTACTTTCGAGCAGTACTTC,CASSLRGTTFEQYF
NA,TRBV4-2,NA,TRBJ1-5,TGTGCCAGCAGCCAAGTTGCAGGCTCGGGGCAGCCCCAGCATTTT,CASSQVAGSGQPQHF
NA,TRBV15,NA,TRBJ1-2,TGTGCCACCAGCAGTGACTGGGGGCTTGGCTATGGCTACACCTTC,CATSSDWGLGYGYTF
TRBD1,TRBV7-6,NA,TRBJ2-1,TGTGCCAGCAGCCCAGGGGGCTGGGGACCCTACAATGAGCAGTTCTTC,CASSPGGWGPYNEQFF
TRBD2,TRBV18,NA,TRBJ2-2,TGTGCCAGCTCACCATTACTAGCGGACACCGGGGAGCTGTTTTTT,CASSPLLADTGELFF
NA,TRBV15,NA,TRBJ2-5,TGTGCCACCAGCAGAGGGGCAGAAGAGACCCAGTACTTC,CATSRGAEETQYF
TRBD2,TRBV29-1,NA,TRBJ2-3,TGCAGCGCCTGGACTAGCGGGAGTACTTCCTCGACGGATACGCAGTATTTT,CSAWTSGSTSSTDTQYF
NA,TRBV7-2,NA,TRBJ2-7,TGTGCCAGCAGCTTAGCGGGGGTCTTCCCCGCGGGGTACGAGCAGTACTTC,CASSLAGVFPAGYEQYF
TRBD1,TRBV18,NA,TRBJ1-4,TGTGCCAGCTCACCCAGACAGGGGGGTGAGGAACTGTTTTTT,CASSPRQGGEELFF
TRBD1,TRBV5-1,NA,TRBJ2-5,TGCGCCAGCAACCCAGACAGGGCTAGAGAGACCCAGTACTTC,CASNPDRARETQYF
TRBD1,TRBV28,once,TRBJ1-4,TGTGCCAGCAGTGGACAGGGCGCCTACCTTAATGAAAAACTGTTTTTT,CASSGQGAYLNEKLFF
NA,TRBV27,NA,TRBJ1-1,TGTGCCAGCAGTTTGACCCAGGGGATGAACACTGAAGCTTTCTTT,CASSLTQGMNTEAFF
TRBD1,TRBV11-2,NA,TRBJ2-2,TGTGCCAGCAGCTCCGGACAGGCTTGGGACACCGGGGAGCTGTTTTTT,CASSSGQAWDTGELFF
NA,TRBV5-6,NA,TRBJ2-7,TGTGCCAGCAGCAGGTGGGCATCTTACTACGAGCAGTACTTC,CASSRWASYYEQYF
NA,TRBV6-1,NA,TRBJ2-2,TGTGCCAGCAGTGAAGGTCTCAACACCGGGGAGCTGTTTTTT,CASSEGLNTGELFF
NA,TRBV2,NA,TRBJ2-1,TGTGCCACAAAGGACTCGCTCTCCTACAATGAGCAGTTCTTC,CATKDSLSYNEQFF
NA,TRBV7-2,NA,TRBJ2-5,TGTGCCAGCAGGTGGGACAAGGCCCAAGAGACCCAGTACTTC,CASRWDKAQETQYF
NA,TRBV5-4,NA,TRBJ2-1,TGTGCCAGCAGCTTGGATCGAGGGCCCTACAATGAGCAGTTCTTC,CASSLDRGPYNEQFF
TRBD1,TRBV9,NA,TRBJ2-7,TGTGCCAGCAGCGAGGGGTGGGACAGGGACTCCTACGAGCAGTACTTC,CASSEGWDRDSYEQYF
NA,TRBV4-1,NA,TRBJ2-3,TGCGCCAGCAGCCGACGGGAGTACACAGATACGCAGTATTTT,CASSRREYTDTQYF
TRBD1,TRBV6-5,NA,TRBJ2-7,TGTGCCAGCAGTTACTCGACAGGGTTGGACACCTACGAGCAGTACTTC,CASSYSTGLDTYEQYF
TRBD1,TRBV27,NA,TRBJ2-7,TGTGCCAGCAGTAAAAGCCCGGGACAGGGTGGCTACGAGCAGTACTTC,CASSKSPGQGGYEQYF
NA,TRBV2,NA,TRBJ2-6,TGTGCCAATCCTAAGGTTGCGGGGTCTGGGGCCAACGTCCTGACTTTC,CANPKVAGSGANVLTF
NA,TRBV15,NA,TRBJ1-5,TGTGCCACCAGCAGAGTGTCAGGGGTGGGGAATCAGCCCCAGCATTTT,CATSRVSGVGNQPQHF
TRBD1,TRBV9,NA,TRBJ1-2,TGTGCCAGCAGCCCCACCCAGGGGACAGCAAGGGTAGGCTTCTATGGCTACACCTTC,CASSPTQGTARVGFYGYTF
TRBD1,TRBV11-2,NA,TRBJ2-3,TGTGCCAGCAGCGCTAGGGGACAGGCTGAGTATTTT,CASSARGQAEYF
NA,TRBV6-4,NA,TRBJ2-7,TGTGCCAGCAGTGACTGTCAGAGCGACGAGCAGTACTTC,CASSDCQSDEQYF
TRBD2,TRBV6-1,once,TRBJ2-7,TGTGCCAGCAGTGAGCCGGGACTACCTTACGAGCAGTACTTC,CASSEPGLPYEQYF
NA,TRBV7-2,NA,TRBJ2-2,TGTGCCAGCAGCTCCAGACTCGGGGCCGGGGAGCTGTTTTTT,CASSSRLGAGELFF
TRBD2,TRBV19,NA,TRBJ2-1,TGTGCCAGTAGTTCACTAGCGGACTACAATGAGCAGTTCTTC,CASSSLADYNEQFF
NA,TRBV6-6,NA,TRBJ2-2,TGTGCCAGCACGGGAACAAGTACCGGGGAGCTGTTTTTT,CASTGTSTGELFF
NA,TRBV6-6,NA,TRBJ2-1,TGTGCCAGCAGCTCCTTGGAGGGGACGAGCTACAATGAGCAGTTCTTC,CASSSLEGTSYNEQFF
TRBD2,TRBV9,NA,TRBJ2-5,TGTGCCAGCAGCGTAACTAGCGGGAGGGCCAAGGAGACCCAGTACTTC,CASSVTSGRAKETQYF
TRBD1,TRBV15,NA,TRBJ2-7,TGTGCCACCAGCAGAGATCTTGCACAGGGGCTGACTAACGAGCAGTACTTC,CATSRDLAQGLTNEQYF
NA,TRBV27,few,TRBJ1-2,TGTGCCAGCAGTTTCCGATCAGGAAGTGGCTACACCTTC,CASSFRSGSGYTF